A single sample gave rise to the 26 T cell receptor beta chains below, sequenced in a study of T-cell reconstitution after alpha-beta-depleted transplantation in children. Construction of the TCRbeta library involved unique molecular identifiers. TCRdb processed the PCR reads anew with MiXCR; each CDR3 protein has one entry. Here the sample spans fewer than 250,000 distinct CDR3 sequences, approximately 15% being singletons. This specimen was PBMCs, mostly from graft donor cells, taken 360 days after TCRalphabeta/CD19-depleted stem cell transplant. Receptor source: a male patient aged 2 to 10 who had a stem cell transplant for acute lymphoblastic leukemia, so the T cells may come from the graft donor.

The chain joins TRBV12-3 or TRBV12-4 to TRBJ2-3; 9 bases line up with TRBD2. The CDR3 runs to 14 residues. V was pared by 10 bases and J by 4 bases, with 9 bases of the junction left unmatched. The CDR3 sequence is CATGERGAPDTQYF. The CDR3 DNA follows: TGTGCCACCGGCGAGCGGGGGGCCCCAGATACGCAGTATTTT.

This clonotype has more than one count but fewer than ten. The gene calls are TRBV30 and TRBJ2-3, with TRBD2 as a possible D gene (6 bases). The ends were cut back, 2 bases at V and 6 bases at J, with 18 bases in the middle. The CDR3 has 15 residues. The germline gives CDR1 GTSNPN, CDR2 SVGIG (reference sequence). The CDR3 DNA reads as TGTGCCTGGAGTAAACTAGCATCGACGGCGGATACGCAGTATTTT. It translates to CAWSKLASTADTQYF.

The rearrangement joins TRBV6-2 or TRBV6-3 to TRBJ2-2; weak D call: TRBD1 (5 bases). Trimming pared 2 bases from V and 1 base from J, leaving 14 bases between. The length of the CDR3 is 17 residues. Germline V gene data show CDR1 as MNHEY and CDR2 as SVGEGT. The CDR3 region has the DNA TGTGCCAGCAGTTACCCTCAAATTCAGGGGAACACCGGGGAGCTGTTTTTT. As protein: CASSYPQIQGNTGELFF.

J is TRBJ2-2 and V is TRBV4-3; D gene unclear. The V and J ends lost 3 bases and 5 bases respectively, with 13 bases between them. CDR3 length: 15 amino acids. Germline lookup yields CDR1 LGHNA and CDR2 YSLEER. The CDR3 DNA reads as TGCGCCAGCAGCCAGACGGGCGGTGGGACCGGGGAGCTGTTTTTT. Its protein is CASSQTGGGTGELFF.

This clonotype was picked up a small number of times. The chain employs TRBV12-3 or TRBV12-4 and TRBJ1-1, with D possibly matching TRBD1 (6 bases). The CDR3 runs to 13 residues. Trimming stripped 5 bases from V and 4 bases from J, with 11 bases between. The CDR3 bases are TGTGCCAGCAGTACCGGACAGATCACTGAAGCTTTCTTT. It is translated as CASSTGQITEAFF.

CDR3 amino acids: CAIGGSYNEQFF. In DNA form, the CDR3 reads TGTGCCATCGGGGGGTCCTACAATGAGCAGTTCTTC. This rearrangement joins TRBV27 to TRBJ2-1, with TRBD2 matching over 7 bases. CDR3 length equals 12 residues. Germline loops: CDR1 MNHEY, CDR2 SMNVEV (reference sequence). V shed 10 bases and J 1 base; nucleotides not matched to a gene: 1.

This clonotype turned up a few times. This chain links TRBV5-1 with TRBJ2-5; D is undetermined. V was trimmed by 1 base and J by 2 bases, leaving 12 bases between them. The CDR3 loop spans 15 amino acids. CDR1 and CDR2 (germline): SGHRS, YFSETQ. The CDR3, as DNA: TGCGCCAGCAGCTTGAGTACAGCTAGTCAAGAGACCCAGTACTTC. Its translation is CASSLSTASQETQYF.

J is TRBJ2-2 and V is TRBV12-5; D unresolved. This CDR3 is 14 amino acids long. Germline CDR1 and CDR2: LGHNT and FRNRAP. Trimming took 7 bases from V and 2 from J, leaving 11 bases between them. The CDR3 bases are TGTGCTAGTGTCCTAGGATTAAACACCGGGGAGCTGTTTTTT. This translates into CASVLGLNTGELFF.

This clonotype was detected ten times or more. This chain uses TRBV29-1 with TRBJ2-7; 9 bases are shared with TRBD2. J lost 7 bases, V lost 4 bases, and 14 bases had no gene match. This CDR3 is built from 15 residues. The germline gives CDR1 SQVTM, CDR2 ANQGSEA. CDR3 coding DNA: TGCAGCGTTGCCCAGGTCGTAGCGGGGGAGACGGAGCAGTACTTC. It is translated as CSVAQVVAGETEQYF.

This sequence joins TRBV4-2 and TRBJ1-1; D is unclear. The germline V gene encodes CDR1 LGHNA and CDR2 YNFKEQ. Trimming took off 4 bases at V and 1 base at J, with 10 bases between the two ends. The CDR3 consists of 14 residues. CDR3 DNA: TGTGCCAGCAGCCCCTGGCGGGAGAACACTGAAGCTTTCTTT. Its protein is CASSPWRENTEAFF.

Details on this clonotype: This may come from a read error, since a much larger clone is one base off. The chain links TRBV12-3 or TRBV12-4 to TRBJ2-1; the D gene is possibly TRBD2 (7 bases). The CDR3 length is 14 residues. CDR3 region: CAGSSLRGGNEQFF. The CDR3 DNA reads TGTGCCGGCAGCTCTCTTAGGGGGGGGAATGAGCAGTTCTTC.

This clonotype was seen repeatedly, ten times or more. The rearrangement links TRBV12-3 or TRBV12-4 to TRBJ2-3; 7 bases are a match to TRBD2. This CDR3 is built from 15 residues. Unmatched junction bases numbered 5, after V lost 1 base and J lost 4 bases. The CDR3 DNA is TGTGCCAGCAGTTTAGGGGCGGCGGGGGCAGATACGCAGTATTTT. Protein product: CASSLGAAGADTQYF.

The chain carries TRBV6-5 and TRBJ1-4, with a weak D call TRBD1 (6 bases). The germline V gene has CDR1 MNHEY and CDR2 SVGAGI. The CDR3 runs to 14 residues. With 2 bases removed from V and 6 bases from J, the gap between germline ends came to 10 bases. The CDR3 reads CASSYAAGDEKLFF. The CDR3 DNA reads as TGTGCCAGCAGTTACGCGGCAGGGGATGAAAAACTGTTTTTT.

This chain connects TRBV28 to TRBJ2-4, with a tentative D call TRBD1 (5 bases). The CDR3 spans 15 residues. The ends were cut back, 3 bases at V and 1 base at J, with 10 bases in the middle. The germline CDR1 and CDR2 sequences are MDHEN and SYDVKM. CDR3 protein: CASSFQTAAKNIQYF. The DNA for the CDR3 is TGTGCCAGCAGTTTCCAGACAGCCGCCAAAAACATTCAGTACTTC.

The CDR3 here is CSVLALGNGELFF. The CDR3 DNA sequence: TGCAGCGTTCTTGCCCTCGGCAACGGGGAGCTGTTTTTT. The chain recombines TRBV29-1 with TRBJ2-2; D not certain. Germline lookup yields CDR1 SQVTM and CDR2 ANQGSEA. Trimming took off 5 bases at V and 7 bases at J, with 14 bases between the two ends. The CDR3 sequence is 13 residues long.

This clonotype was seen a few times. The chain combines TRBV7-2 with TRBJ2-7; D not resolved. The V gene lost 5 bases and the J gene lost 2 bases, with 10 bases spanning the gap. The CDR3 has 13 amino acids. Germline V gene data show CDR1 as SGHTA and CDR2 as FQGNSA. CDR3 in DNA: TGTGCCAGCAGCCTGCTACAAGCCTACGAGCAGTACTTC. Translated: CASSLLQAYEQYF.

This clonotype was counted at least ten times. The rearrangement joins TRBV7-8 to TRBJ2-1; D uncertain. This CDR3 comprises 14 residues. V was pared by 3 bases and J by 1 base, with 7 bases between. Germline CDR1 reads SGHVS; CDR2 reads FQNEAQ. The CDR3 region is CASSFLLSYNEQFF. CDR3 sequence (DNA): TGTGCCAGCAGCTTCTTACTGTCCTACAATGAGCAGTTCTTC. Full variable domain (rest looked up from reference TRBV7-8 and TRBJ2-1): GAGVSQSPRYKVAKRGQDVALRCDPISGHVSLFWYQQALGQGPEFLTYFQNEAQLDKSGLPSDRFFAERPEGSVSTLKIQRTQQEDSAVYLCASSFLLSYNEQFFGPGTRLTVL.

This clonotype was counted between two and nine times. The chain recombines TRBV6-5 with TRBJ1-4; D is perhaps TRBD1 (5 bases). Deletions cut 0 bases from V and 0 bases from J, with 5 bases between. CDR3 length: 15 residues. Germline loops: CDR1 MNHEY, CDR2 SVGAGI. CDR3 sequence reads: CASSYSGATNEKLFF. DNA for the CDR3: TGTGCCAGCAGTTACTCAGGGGCAACTAATGAAAAACTGTTTTTT.

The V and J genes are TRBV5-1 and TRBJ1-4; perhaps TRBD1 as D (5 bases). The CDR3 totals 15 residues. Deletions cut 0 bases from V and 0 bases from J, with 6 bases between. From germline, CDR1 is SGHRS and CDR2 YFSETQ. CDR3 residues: CASSLGQTTNEKLFF. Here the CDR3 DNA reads TGCGCCAGCAGCTTGGGACAGACAACTAATGAAAAACTGTTTTTT.

The CDR3 spells CASSVLPGIDTEAFF. The CDR3 DNA sequence: TGTGCCAGCAGCGTACTCCCCGGGATTGACACTGAAGCTTTCTTT. The chain joins TRBV9 to TRBJ1-1; D gene ambiguous. CDR1 is SGDLS, CDR2 YYNGEE, per germline. Between the trimmed V and J ends, which lost 1 base and 3 bases, there was a span of 13 bases. CDR3 length: 15 residues.

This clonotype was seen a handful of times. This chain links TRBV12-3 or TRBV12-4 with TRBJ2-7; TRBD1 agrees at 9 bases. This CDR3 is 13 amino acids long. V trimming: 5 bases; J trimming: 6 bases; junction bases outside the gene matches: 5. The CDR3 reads CASSSTQGAEQYF. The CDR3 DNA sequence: TGTGCCAGCAGTAGTACACAGGGGGCCGAGCAGTACTTC.

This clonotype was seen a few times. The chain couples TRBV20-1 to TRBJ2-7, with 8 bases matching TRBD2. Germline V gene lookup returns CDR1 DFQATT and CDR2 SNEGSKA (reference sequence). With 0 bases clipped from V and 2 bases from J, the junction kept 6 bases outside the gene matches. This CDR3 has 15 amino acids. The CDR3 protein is CSARDWRGVTYEQYF. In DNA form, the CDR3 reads TGCAGTGCTAGAGATTGGCGGGGGGTTACCTACGAGCAGTACTTC.

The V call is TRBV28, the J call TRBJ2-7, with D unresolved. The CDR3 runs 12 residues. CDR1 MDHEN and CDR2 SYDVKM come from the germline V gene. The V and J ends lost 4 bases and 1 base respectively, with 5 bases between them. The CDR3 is CASSYYSYEQYF. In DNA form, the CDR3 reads TGTGCCAGCAGTTACTATTCCTACGAGCAGTACTTC.

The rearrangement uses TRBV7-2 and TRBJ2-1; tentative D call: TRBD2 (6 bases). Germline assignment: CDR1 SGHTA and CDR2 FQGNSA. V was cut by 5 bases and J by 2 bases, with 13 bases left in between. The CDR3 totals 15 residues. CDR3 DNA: TGTGCCAGCAGCCCGGCTAGCGTACCCTACAATGAGCAGTTCTTC. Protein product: CASSPASVPYNEQFF.

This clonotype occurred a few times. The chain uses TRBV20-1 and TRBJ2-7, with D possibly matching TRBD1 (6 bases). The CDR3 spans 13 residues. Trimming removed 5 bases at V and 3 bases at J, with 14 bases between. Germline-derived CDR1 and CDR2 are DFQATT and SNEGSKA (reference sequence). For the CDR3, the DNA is TGCAGTGCTCCAGGGGACGGATTCTACGAGCAGTACTTC. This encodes CSAPGDGFYEQYF.

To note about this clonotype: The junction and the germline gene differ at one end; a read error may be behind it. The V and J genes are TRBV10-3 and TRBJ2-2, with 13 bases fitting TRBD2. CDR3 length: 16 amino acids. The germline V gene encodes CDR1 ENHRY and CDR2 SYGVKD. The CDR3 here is CVIGKLAGGRTGELFF. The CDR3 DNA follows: TGTGTCATCGGTAAACTAGCGGGGGGGCGCACCGGGGAGCTGTTTTTT.